These 19 T cell receptor beta chains were sequenced from one sample in a study of blood T cell repertoires in COVID-19 (TCRdb year 2020). Receptor amplification or capture employed the immunoSEQ multiplex PCR assay. TCRdb took this table from immuneACCESS and kept in-frame rearrangements with V and J called. Such tables lack part of the clones; where checked against another copy, unresolved V genes explain under half of the gap, and the rest is unexplained. Counted in this sample were around 59,000 clones; 70% to 90% of them appeared once. Clones ranked in the top ten supply around 5% of the sample. The sequenced material came from peripheral blood. Source of these receptors: a man in his 60s with acute or convalescent COVID-19.

The chain uses TRBV5-4 and TRBJ2-7; the match to TRBD2 covers 9 bases. V lost 2 bases, J lost 5 bases, and 8 bases stayed unmatched. The CDR3 totals 15 residues. In germline, CDR1 is SGHNT, CDR2 YYREEE (reference sequence). For the CDR3, the DNA is TGTGCCAGCAGCTTAGGCGGGAGGGCCTCGAACGAGCAGTACTTC. Translating gives CASSLGGRASNEQYF.

The chain recombines TRBV10-3 with TRBJ1-2; D possibly corresponds to TRBD1 (5 bases). From germline, CDR1 is ENHRY and CDR2 SYGVKD. V was pared by 3 bases and J by 1 base, with 9 bases between. The CDR3 has 14 amino acids. The CDR3 region has the DNA TGTGCCATCAGTGACCCCGGGGGTAACTATGGCTACACCTTC. This gives the protein CAISDPGGNYGYTF.

This clone was counted once. The chain joins TRBV3-1 (or the pseudogene TRBV3-2) to TRBJ1-2; no clear D. Trimming removed 4 bases at V and 8 bases at J, with 14 bases between. From germline, CDR1 is LGHDT and CDR2 YNNKEL (reference sequence). This CDR3 has 13 residues. The CDR3 spells CASSPPGVEGYTF. CDR3 nucleotides: TGTGCCAGCAGCCCCCCGGGAGTTGAGGGCTACACCTTC.

This clone was picked up many times. CDR3 DNA sequence: TGTGCCAGCAGTTCCGGAAGGGGTTCCACTGAAGCTTTCTTT. Protein: CASSSGRGSTEAFF. The chain joins TRBV27 to TRBJ1-1; weak D call: TRBD1 (5 bases). V was pared by 4 bases and J by 4 bases, with 13 bases between. Germline V gives CDR1 MNHEY, CDR2 SMNVEV (reference sequence). CDR3 length equals 14 residues.

The chain uses TRBV6-6 and TRBJ2-1; weak D call: TRBD2 (5 bases). This CDR3 region has 16 residues. Trimming pared 7 bases from V and 0 bases from J, leaving 16 bases between. Germline values: CDR1 MNHNY, CDR2 SVGAGI (reference sequence). The CDR3 nucleotides are TGTGCCAGCACCTCGGGCGGAGGTAGCTCCTACAATGAGCAGTTCTTC. Protein product: CASTSGGGSSYNEQFF.

The chain couples TRBV5-4 to TRBJ1-6, with D unclear. Trimming took off 6 bases at V and 2 bases at J, with 12 bases between the two ends. The CDR3 spans 15 residues. CDR1 and CDR2 from the germline V gene are SGHNT and YYREEE (reference sequence). The CDR3 DNA follows: TGTGCCAGCACCCGGGCCGGGGCCTATAATTCACCCCTCCACTTT. Protein product: CASTRAGAYNSPLHF.

This sequence joins TRBV7-9 and TRBJ2-1, with a weak D call TRBD1 (6 bases). The germline CDR1 and CDR2 sequences are SEHNR and FQNEAQ (reference sequence). CDR3 length: 16 amino acids. Trimming removed 0 bases at V and 3 bases at J, with 12 bases between. The CDR3 loop is CASSLAGAGVYNEQFF. CDR3 coding DNA: TGTGCCAGCAGCTTAGCGGGGGCAGGGGTCTACAATGAGCAGTTCTTC.

This clone was seen once. This sample includes further DNA sequences coding for the same CDR3. V and J are TRBV30 and TRBJ2-2; D possibly corresponds to TRBD2 (7 bases). Germline-derived CDR1 and CDR2 are GTSNPN and SVGIG (reference sequence). The CDR3 is 15 residues long. V was trimmed by 5 bases and J by 5 bases, leaving 18 bases between them. CDR3 DNA sequence: TGTGCCTGGCGTAGGGGGGGCGGAGAGACCGGGGAGCTGTTTTTT. Translating gives CAWRRGGGETGELFF.

Worth noting for this clone: The junction does not match germline at one end; this may be a read error. This chain joins TRBV6-1 and TRBJ1-4; D is ambiguous. Germline-derived CDR1 and CDR2 are MNHNS and SASEGT. This CDR3 has 11 amino acids. In DNA, the CDR3 is TGTGCCAGCAGCGAAGCCATAAAACTGTTTTTT. It encodes CASSEAIKLFF.

The genes are TRBV7-9 and TRBJ1-4; 8 bases map to TRBD1. This CDR3 is built from 16 residues. V lost 5 bases to trimming and J lost 4 bases; unmatched junction nucleotides: 9. The V gene's germline CDR1 is SEHNR and CDR2 FQNEAQ (reference sequence). CDR3 sequence: CASSPAGTGVNEKLFF. The CDR3 DNA sequence: TGTGCCAGCAGCCCCGCCGGGACAGGAGTTAATGAAAAACTGTTTTTT.

The gene calls are TRBV5-4 and TRBJ2-1, with 9 bases lining up with TRBD1. V lost 2 bases, J lost 4 bases, and 7 bases stayed unmatched. CDR1 SGHNT and CDR2 YYREEE come from the germline V gene (reference sequence). The CDR3 spans 16 residues. CDR3 coding DNA: TGTGCCAGCAGCTTCGGAGGACAGGGGCCTTACAATGAGCAGTTCTTC. Its protein product is CASSFGGQGPYNEQFF.

The CDR3 bases are TGTGCCAGCAGCTCCACAGATACGCAGTATTTT. As protein: CASSSTDTQYF. V gene TRBV12-3 or TRBV12-4 combines with J gene TRBJ2-3; no reliable D call. CDR3 length: 11 residues. V was clipped by 6 bases and J by 2 bases, with 3 bases between them.

This chain links TRBV19 with TRBJ2-7; the D gene is possibly TRBD1 (6 bases). Trimming pared 4 bases from V and 1 base from J, leaving 11 bases between. The CDR3 runs 14 residues. Per the germline V gene, CDR1 is LNHDA and CDR2 is SQIVND (reference sequence). The CDR3 DNA is TGTGCCAGTAGTACGACAGGCGCGTCCTACGAGCAGTACTTC. Translating it yields CASSTTGASYEQYF. The complete variable domain, with remaining parts taken from reference TRBV19 and TRBJ2-7, reads DGGITQSPKYLFRKEGQNVTLSCEQNLNHDAMYWYRQDPGQGLRLIYYSQIVNDFQKGDIAEGYSVSREKKESFPLTVTSAQKNPTAFYLCASSTTGASYEQYFGPGTRLTVT.

The chain is built from TRBV27 and TRBJ1-2; 11 bases agree with TRBD1. Trimming cost V 6 bases and J 0 bases; bases outside gene matches: 9. The CDR3 length is 17 residues. Germline loops: CDR1 MNHEY, CDR2 SMNVEV (reference sequence). The CDR3 sequence: CASSFSGTGGANYGYTF. CDR3 coding DNA: TGTGCCAGCAGCTTCTCCGGGACAGGGGGAGCTAACTATGGCTACACCTTC.

The chain is built from TRBV10-1 and TRBJ2-3; 11 bases are a match to TRBD2. The CDR3 has 15 residues. Germline CDR1 and CDR2: WNHNN and SYGVQD (reference sequence). The V gene end was trimmed by 4 bases and the J gene end by 4 bases; junction bases not matched to a gene: 4. CDR3 protein: CASSALAGDADTQYF. The CDR3 region has the DNA TGCGCCAGCAGTGCACTAGCGGGAGACGCAGATACGCAGTATTTT.

The chain has TRBV5-1 and TRBJ2-1; 8 positions match TRBD2. The CDR3 has 18 residues. Looked up from germline, CDR1 is SGHRS and CDR2 is YFSETQ. Trimming removed 4 bases from V and 7 bases from J; junction bases left unmatched: 19. In nucleotides, the CDR3 is TGCGCCAGCAGCGAACCCTTACGACGGGAGGGCCGGGGGAATGAGCAGTTCTTC. Its translation: CASSEPLRREGRGNEQFF.

In its sample, this clone was seen a few times. The gene calls are TRBV28 and TRBJ1-1, with D perhaps TRBD1 (5 bases). This CDR3 region has 13 residues. V was cut by 6 bases and J by 3 bases, with 11 bases left in between. Germline CDR1 and CDR2: MDHEN and SYDVKM. The CDR3 DNA reads as TGTGCCAGCAGCAGGACATGGTACACTGAAGCTTTCTTT. This gives the protein CASSRTWYTEAFF. Based on the CDR3 plus reference TRBV28 and TRBJ1-1, the full variable domain is DVKVTQSSRYLVKRTGEKVFLECVQDMDHENMFWYRQDPGLGLRLIYFSYDVKMKEKGDIPEGYSVSREKKERFSLILESASTNQTSMYLCASSRTWYTEAFFGQGTRLTVV.

V usage is TRBV7-3 and J usage is TRBJ1-1; D gene ambiguous. From germline, CDR1 is SGHTA and CDR2 FQGTGA. The ends were cut back, 0 bases at V and 0 bases at J, with 5 bases in the middle. The CDR3 spans 14 residues. The CDR3 here is CASSLTLMNTEAFF. For the CDR3, the DNA is TGTGCCAGCAGCTTAACTCTTATGAACACTGAAGCTTTCTTT.

This clone came up once. This chain connects TRBV11-3 to TRBJ2-2, with TRBD1 matching over 10 bases. Germline-derived CDR1 and CDR2 are SGHNT and YENEEA. V trimming: 5 bases; J trimming: 7 bases; junction bases outside the gene matches: 7. There are 15 residues in the CDR3. The CDR3 is CASSPRQGADGELFF. The CDR3, as DNA: TGTGCCAGCAGCCCACGACAGGGGGCGGACGGGGAGCTGTTTTTT.